This T cell receptor (beta chain) was sequenced during a study of control samples from healthy donors and cancer patients. This CDR3 comprises 10 residues. The germline V gene encodes CDR1 SQVTM and CDR2 ANQGSEA. V lost 4 bases and J lost 9, with 9 bases in between. Method: immunoSEQ multiplex PCR; TCRdb's copy keeps in-frame clones and lacks some. The sample includes some 71,000 clones, roughly 90% of them seen just once. The rearrangement uses TRBV29-1 and TRBJ2-5, with no clear D. The sequence derives from a man aged 55 to 70 with lung cancer. Sequencing used PBMCs. Here the CDR3 reads CSVADAAQYF. The CDR3 bases are TGCAGCGTTGCGGATGCGGCCCAGTACTTC. Full variable domain (missing parts from reference TRBV29-1 and TRBJ2-5): SAVISQKPSRDICQRGTSLTIQCQVDSQVTMMFWYRQQPGQSLTLIATANQGSEATYESGFVIDKFPISRPNLTFSTLTVSNMSPEDSSIYLCSVADAAQYFGPGTRLLVL.